These 23 T cell receptor beta chains originate from one sample sequenced in a study of blood T cell repertoires in COVID-19. Generated by immunoSEQ multiplex PCR, the TCRdb table keeps only in-frame clones and is missing some. The table shows 150,000 or so clones, with around 90% occurring only once. The source material was peripheral blood. Source of these receptors: a human donor in a cohort sampled during active COVID-19.

V usage is TRBV19 and J usage is TRBJ2-7; tentative D call: TRBD2 (6 bases). Looked up from germline, CDR1 is LNHDA and CDR2 is SQIVND (reference sequence). V was clipped by 5 bases and J by 0 bases, with 14 bases between them. This CDR3 has 15 residues. This CDR3 reads CASSSSGRGSYEQYF. CDR3 nucleotides: TGTGCCAGTAGTTCCTCGGGGCGGGGCTCCTACGAGCAGTACTTC.

This chain joins TRBV7-8 and TRBJ2-7; 9 bases fit TRBD1. J lost 1 base, V lost 8 bases, and 15 bases had no gene match. The germline V gene encodes CDR1 SGHVS and CDR2 FQNEAQ. This CDR3 comprises 17 residues. The CDR3 DNA follows: TGTGCCAGCGGAAGCCTCCGGATGGGACAGGGATCCTACGAGCAGTACTTC. Protein product: CASGSLRMGQGSYEQYF.

The CDR3 sequence is CASSQTGLAGAYNEQFF. CDR3 DNA sequence: TGCGCCAGCAGCCAAACCGGACTAGCGGGAGCTTACAATGAGCAGTTCTTC. The rearrangement uses TRBV4-1 and TRBJ2-1, with 13 bases identical to TRBD2. The J segment lost 4 bases and the V segment lost 2 bases, leaving 5 bases of the junction unmatched. CDR3 length: 17 amino acids. CDR1 is MGHRA and CDR2 is YSYEKL in the germline V gene.

This clone was observed a handful of times. This chain uses TRBV10-1 with TRBJ2-3; TRBD1 matches 7 bases. Losses at the gene ends were 3 bases for V and 2 bases for J; bases not matched to a gene: 8. This CDR3 spans 16 amino acids. CDR1 and CDR2 (germline): WNHNN, SYGVQD (reference sequence). DNA for the CDR3: TGCGCCAGCAGTGAATCGGACAGGAGACCCACAGATACGCAGTATTTT. As protein: CASSESDRRPTDTQYF.

The V call is TRBV28, the J call TRBJ1-5; D ambiguous. The CDR3 is 13 amino acids. Trimming removed 5 bases at V and 4 bases at J, with 9 bases between. Germline lookup yields CDR1 MDHEN and CDR2 SYDVKM. CDR3 in DNA: TGTGCCAGCAGTATCGGCGGGAATCAGCCCCAGCATTTT. It codes for CASSIGGNQPQHF.

The chain carries TRBV19 and TRBJ2-3; D possibly corresponds to TRBD1 (6 bases). Trimming took off 4 bases at V and 4 bases at J, with 9 bases between the two ends. Per germline, CDR1 LNHDA and CDR2 SQIVND (reference sequence). The CDR3 is 13 residues long. In DNA, the CDR3 is TGTGCCAGTAGTACCAGGGGAGCAGATACGCAGTATTTT. Translated: CASSTRGADTQYF.

This clone showed up just once. The J gene is TRBJ1-4, the V gene TRBV25-1, with 7 nucleotides matching TRBD1. This CDR3 is built from 15 residues. The V and J ends lost 3 bases and 14 bases, in that order; junction bases with no gene match: 15. Germline V gene lookup returns CDR1 MGHDK and CDR2 SYGVNS. The CDR3 sequence is CASSDPSDRDRPLFF. CDR3 in DNA: TGTGCCAGCAGTGACCCCTCCGACAGGGATAGGCCCCTGTTTTTT.

V gene TRBV6-6 combines with J gene TRBJ2-7; D may be TRBD2 (5 bases). Trimming took off 6 bases at V and 6 bases at J, with 12 bases between the two ends. The CDR3 consists of 12 residues. Germline V gene data show CDR1 as MNHNY and CDR2 as SVGAGI (reference sequence). CDR3 nucleotides: TGTGCCAGCAGCCCTACTAGTTTCGAGCAGTACTTC. Its translation is CASSPTSFEQYF.

This chain links TRBV6-9 with TRBJ1-5, with D maybe TRBD1 (5 bases). The CDR3 has 17 amino acids. Germline CDR1 MNHGY, CDR2 SVAAGI. The germline V and J ends were trimmed by 5 bases and 5 bases, with 22 bases remaining between them. CDR3 protein: CASSLTPGGGLDQPQHF. CDR3 nucleotides: TGTGCCAGCAGTCTTACACCCGGGGGGGGGTTGGATCAGCCCCAGCATTTT.

The rearrangement joins TRBV12-3 or TRBV12-4 to TRBJ1-1, with D possibly being TRBD1 (6 bases). This CDR3 comprises 10 residues. Trimming removed 8 bases at V and 11 bases at J, with 12 bases between. CDR3 amino acids: CASRGARAFF. The CDR3 coding sequence is TGTGCCAGCCGGGGGGCTCGGGCTTTCTTT.

DNA for the CDR3: TGTGCCAGCAGTTTCGAAGCGGGGACCCAAGAGACCCAGTACTTC. Residues: CASSFEAGTQETQYF. The chain couples TRBV2 to TRBJ2-5; 7 bases agree with TRBD2. After removal of 5 bases from V and 1 base from J, the junction contained 7 bases not matched to a gene. This CDR3 is built from 15 residues. Germline CDR1 is SNHLY and CDR2 is FYNNEI. Complete variable domain (other parts from reference TRBV2 and TRBJ2-5): EPEVTQTPSHQVTQMGQEVILRCVPISNHLYFYWYRQILGQKVEFLVSFYNNEISEKSEIFDDQFSVERPDGSNFTLKIRSTKLEDSAMYFCASSFEAGTQETQYFGPGTRLLVL.

The rearrangement links TRBV30 to TRBJ2-7; 8 bases match TRBD1. Germline assignment: CDR1 GTSNPN and CDR2 SVGIG (reference sequence). V shed 5 bases, J shed 3 bases, and the junction held 6 bases outside the gene matches. The CDR3 consists of 13 residues. The CDR3 coding sequence is TGTGCCTGGGCCGGGACAGGCAACTACGAGCAGTACTTC. Its translation: CAWAGTGNYEQYF.

The V gene is TRBV10-1, the J gene TRBJ2-3; D gene uncertain. CDR1 is WNHNN and CDR2 is SYGVQD in the germline V gene (reference sequence). The CDR3 length is 14 residues. The germline V and J ends were trimmed by 3 bases and 3 bases, with 10 bases remaining between them. This CDR3 reads CASSDSRSTDTQYF. The CDR3 nucleotides are TGCGCCAGCAGTGATAGTCGCTCGACAGATACGCAGTATTTT.

The chain has TRBV5-6 and TRBJ1-5; no clear D gene. Germline V gives CDR1 SGHDT, CDR2 YYEEEE. CDR3 length: 15 amino acids. Trimming removed 1 base from V and 2 bases from J, with 10 bases in between. This chain's CDR3 is CASSLRESGNQPQHF. The CDR3 nucleotides are TGTGCCAGCAGCTTGAGAGAGAGCGGCAATCAGCCCCAGCATTTT.

This clone appeared a few times. This chain connects TRBV28 to TRBJ2-1, with a weak D call TRBD2 (5 bases). The CDR3 spans 12 residues. Trimming cost V 5 bases and J 6 bases, with 8 bases left between them. CDR1 is MDHEN, CDR2 SYDVKM, per germline. The DNA of the CDR3 is TGTGCCAGCAGTCTGGAGGTCAATGAGCAGTTCTTC. Residues: CASSLEVNEQFF.

The chain recombines TRBV28 with TRBJ1-1; D is ambiguous. The CDR3 is made up of 13 amino acids. The V gene lost 2 bases and the J gene lost 7 bases, with 11 bases spanning the gap. Germline V lookup: CDR1 MDHEN, CDR2 SYDVKM. The CDR3 DNA follows: TGTGCCAGCAGTTTAACTGGGAGTTATGAAGCTTTCTTT. Translated: CASSLTGSYEAFF.

V and J are TRBV3-1 (or the pseudogene TRBV3-2) and TRBJ2-7; D perhaps matches TRBD2 (6 bases). This CDR3 spans 14 amino acids. Per germline, CDR1 LGHDT and CDR2 YNNKEL (reference sequence). V gave up 2 bases and J gave up 7 bases, with 15 bases separating them. CDR3 in DNA: TGTGCCAGCAGCCAAAGTCTAGCGTGGCGGGAGCAGTACTTC. It is translated as CASSQSLAWREQYF.

The chain employs TRBV2 and TRBJ2-5, with D maybe TRBD2 (6 bases). The germline V and J ends were trimmed by 1 base and 6 bases, with 18 bases remaining between them. In germline, CDR1 is SNHLY, CDR2 FYNNEI. The CDR3 loop spans 16 amino acids. This chain's CDR3 is CASSEGAELASKTQYF. The CDR3 nucleotides are TGTGCCAGCAGTGAAGGGGCGGAACTAGCCTCGAAGACCCAGTACTTC.

V gene TRBV11-3 combines with J gene TRBJ2-7; 8 nucleotides agree with TRBD2. CDR3 size: 15 residues. Germline CDR1 reads SGHNT; CDR2 reads YENEEA. J lost 2 bases, V lost 4 bases, and 7 bases had no gene match. The CDR3: CASSSKAGVTYEQYF. Here the CDR3 DNA reads TGTGCCAGCAGCTCCAAAGCGGGAGTGACCTACGAGCAGTACTTC.

The chain is built from TRBV7-8 and TRBJ1-2, with 9 bases fitting TRBD1. Germline V lookup: CDR1 SGHVS, CDR2 FQNEAQ. V shed 5 bases and J 6 bases; nucleotides not matched to a gene: 1. The CDR3 length is 12 residues. The CDR3 protein is CASSRTGDGYTF. The CDR3 region has the DNA TGTGCCAGCAGCCGGACAGGGGATGGCTACACCTTC.

The chain couples TRBV24-1 to TRBJ2-2, with 8 positions matching TRBD1. Per the germline V gene, CDR1 is KGHDR and CDR2 is SFDVKD. After removal of 0 bases from V and 4 bases from J, the junction contained 3 bases not matched to a gene. The CDR3 has 16 residues. DNA for the CDR3: TGTGCCACCAGTGATTTGGCAGGGGGCGGCACCGGGGAGCTGTTTTTT. Residues: CATSDLAGGGTGELFF.

To note about this clone: The sample has other DNA sequences that encode this CDR3 too. The rearrangement joins TRBV5-4 to TRBJ1-6; D gene uncertain. The germline V gene encodes CDR1 SGHNT and CDR2 YYREEE (reference sequence). Trimming shortened V by 5 bases and J by 7 bases, and 13 bases separated the two germline ends. The CDR3 runs 14 residues. The chain's CDR3 is CASSPGERNSPLHF. The CDR3 nucleotides are TGTGCCAGCAGTCCGGGAGAAAGAAATTCACCCCTCCACTTT.

The chain combines TRBV19 with TRBJ1-5; 9 bases line up with TRBD1. The CDR3 has 16 amino acids. With 7 bases clipped from V and 6 bases from J, the junction kept 13 bases outside the gene matches. The germline V gene has CDR1 LNHDA and CDR2 SQIVND (reference sequence). The CDR3 sequence: CASTLTGTGLGQPQHF. CDR3 DNA: TGTGCCAGTACCTTGACCGGGACAGGGCTAGGTCAGCCCCAGCATTTT.